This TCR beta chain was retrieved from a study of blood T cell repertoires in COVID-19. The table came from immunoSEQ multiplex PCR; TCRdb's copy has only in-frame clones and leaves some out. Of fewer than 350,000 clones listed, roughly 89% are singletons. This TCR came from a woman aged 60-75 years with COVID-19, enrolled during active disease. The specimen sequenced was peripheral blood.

The CDR3 DNA reads as TGTGCCAGCAGCTTGGTAGGGGCGGATGAGCAGTTCTTC. Translating gives CASSLVGADEQFF. V usage is TRBV5-4 and J usage is TRBJ2-1; TRBD1 is a possible D gene (5 bases). This CDR3 contains 13 residues. Germline V gene sequence: CDR1 SGHNT, CDR2 YYREEE (reference sequence). V was cut by 0 bases and J by 8 bases, with 9 bases left in between. The full variable domain, rest sourced from reference TRBV5-4 and TRBJ2-1, is ETGVTQSPTHLIKTRGQQVTLRCSSQSGHNTVSWYQQALGQGPQFIFQYYREEENGRGNFPPRFSGLQFPNYSSELNVNALELDDSALYLCASSLVGADEQFFGPGTRLTVL.